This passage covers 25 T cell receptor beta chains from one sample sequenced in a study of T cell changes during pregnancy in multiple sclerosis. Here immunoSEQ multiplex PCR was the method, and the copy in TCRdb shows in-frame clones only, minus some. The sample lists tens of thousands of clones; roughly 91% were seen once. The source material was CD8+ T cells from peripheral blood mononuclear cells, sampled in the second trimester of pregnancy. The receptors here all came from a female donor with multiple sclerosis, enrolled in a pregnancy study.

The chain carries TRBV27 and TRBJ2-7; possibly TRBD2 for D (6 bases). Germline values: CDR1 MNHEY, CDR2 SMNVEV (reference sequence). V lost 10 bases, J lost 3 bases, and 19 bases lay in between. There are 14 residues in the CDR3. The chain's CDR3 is CATQFGSGDYEQYF. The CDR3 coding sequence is TGTGCCACACAGTTCGGGTCGGGAGACTACGAGCAGTACTTC.

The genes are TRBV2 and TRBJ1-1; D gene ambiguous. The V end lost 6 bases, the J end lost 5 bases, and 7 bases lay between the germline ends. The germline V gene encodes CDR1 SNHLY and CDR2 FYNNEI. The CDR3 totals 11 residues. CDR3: CASRVETEAFF. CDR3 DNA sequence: TGTGCCAGCAGGGTGGAGACTGAAGCTTTCTTT.

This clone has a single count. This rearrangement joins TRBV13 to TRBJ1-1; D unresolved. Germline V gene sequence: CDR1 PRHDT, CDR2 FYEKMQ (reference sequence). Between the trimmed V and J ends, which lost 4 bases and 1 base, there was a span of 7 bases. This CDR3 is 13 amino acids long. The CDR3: CASSSGENTEAFF. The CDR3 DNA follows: TGTGCCAGCAGCTCCGGGGAGAACACTGAAGCTTTCTTT.

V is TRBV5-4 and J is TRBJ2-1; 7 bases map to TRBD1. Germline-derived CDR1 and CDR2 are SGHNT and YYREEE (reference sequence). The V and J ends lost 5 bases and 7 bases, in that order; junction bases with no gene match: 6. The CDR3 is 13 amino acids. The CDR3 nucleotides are TGTGCCAGCAGTTGGACAGGTGGGAATGAGCAGTTCTTC. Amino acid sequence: CASSWTGGNEQFF. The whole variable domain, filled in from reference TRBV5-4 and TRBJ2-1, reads ETGVTQSPTHLIKTRGQQVTLRCSSQSGHNTVSWYQQALGQGPQFIFQYYREEENGRGNFPPRFSGLQFPNYSSELNVNALELDDSALYLCASSWTGGNEQFFGPGTRLTVL.

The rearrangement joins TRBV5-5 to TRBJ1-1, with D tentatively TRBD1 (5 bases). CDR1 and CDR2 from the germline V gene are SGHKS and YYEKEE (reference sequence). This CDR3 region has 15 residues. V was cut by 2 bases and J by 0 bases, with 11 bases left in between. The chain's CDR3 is CASSFDRGLNTEAFF. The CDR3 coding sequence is TGTGCCAGCAGCTTCGATAGGGGCCTGAACACTGAAGCTTTCTTT.

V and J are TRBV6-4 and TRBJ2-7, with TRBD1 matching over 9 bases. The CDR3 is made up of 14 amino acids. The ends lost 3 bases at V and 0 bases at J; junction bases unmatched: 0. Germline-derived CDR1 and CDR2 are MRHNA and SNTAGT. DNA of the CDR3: TGTGCCAGCAGTGAGACAGGGGGCTCCTACGAGCAGTACTTC. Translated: CASSETGGSYEQYF.

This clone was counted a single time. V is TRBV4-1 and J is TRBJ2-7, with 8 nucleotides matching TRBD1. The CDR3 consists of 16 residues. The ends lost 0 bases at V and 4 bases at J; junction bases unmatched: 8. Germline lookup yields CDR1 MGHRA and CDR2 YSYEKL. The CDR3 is CASSQEIDRGYYEQYF. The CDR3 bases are TGCGCCAGCAGCCAAGAAATCGACAGGGGATATTACGAGCAGTACTTC.

For the CDR3, the DNA is TGTGCCAGTAGTATTCACGCCGGAGCAACTAATGAAAAACTGTTTTTT. Translated, it gives CASSIHAGATNEKLFF. The chain joins TRBV19 to TRBJ1-4; the D is unclear. Germline CDR1 LNHDA, CDR2 SQIVND (reference sequence). The CDR3 consists of 16 residues. The V end lost 3 bases, the J end lost 0 bases, and 11 bases lay between the germline ends. Complete variable domain (other parts from reference TRBV19 and TRBJ1-4): DGGITQSPKYLFRKEGQNVTLSCEQNLNHDAMYWYRQDPGQGLRLIYYSQIVNDFQKGDIAEGYSVSREKKESFPLTVTSAQKNPTAFYLCASSIHAGATNEKLFFGSGTQLSVL.

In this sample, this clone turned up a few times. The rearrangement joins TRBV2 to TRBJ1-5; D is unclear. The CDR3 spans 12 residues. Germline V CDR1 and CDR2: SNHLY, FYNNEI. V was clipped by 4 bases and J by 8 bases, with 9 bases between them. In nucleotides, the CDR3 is TGTGCCAGCAGTGGAGAATATGAGCCCCAGCATTTT. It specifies CASSGEYEPQHF.

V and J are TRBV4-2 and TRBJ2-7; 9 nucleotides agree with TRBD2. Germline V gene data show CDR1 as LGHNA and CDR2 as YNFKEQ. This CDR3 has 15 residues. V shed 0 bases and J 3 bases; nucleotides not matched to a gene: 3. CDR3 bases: TGTGCCAGCAGCCAAGAAGCTAGCGGGAACTACGAGCAGTACTTC. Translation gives CASSQEASGNYEQYF.

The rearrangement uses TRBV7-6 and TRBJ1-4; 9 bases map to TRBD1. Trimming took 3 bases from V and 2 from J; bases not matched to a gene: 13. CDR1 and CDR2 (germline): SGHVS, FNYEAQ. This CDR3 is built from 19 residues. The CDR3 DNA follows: TGTGCCAGCAGCTTGCCCCGGACAGGGGCTATGTGGACTAATGAAAAACTGTTTTTT. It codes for CASSLPRTGAMWTNEKLFF.

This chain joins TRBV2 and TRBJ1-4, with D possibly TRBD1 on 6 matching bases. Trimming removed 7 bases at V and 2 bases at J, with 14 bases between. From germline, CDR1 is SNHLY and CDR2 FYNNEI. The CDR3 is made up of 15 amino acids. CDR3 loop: CASTPGASTNEKLFF. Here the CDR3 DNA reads TGTGCCAGCACCCCAGGGGCCAGCACTAATGAAAAACTGTTTTTT.

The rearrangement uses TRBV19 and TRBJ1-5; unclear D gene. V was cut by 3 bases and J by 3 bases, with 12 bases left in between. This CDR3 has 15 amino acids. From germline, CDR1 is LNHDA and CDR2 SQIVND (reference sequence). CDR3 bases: TGTGCCAGTAGTATCGTAGGGAGAGACAATCAGCCCCAGCATTTT. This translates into CASSIVGRDNQPQHF.

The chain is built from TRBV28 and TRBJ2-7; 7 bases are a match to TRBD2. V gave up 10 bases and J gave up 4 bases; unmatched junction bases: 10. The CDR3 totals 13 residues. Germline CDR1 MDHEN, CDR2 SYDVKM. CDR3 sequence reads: CATSGTGGYEQYF. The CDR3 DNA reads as TGTGCCACCTCCGGGACCGGGGGGTACGAGCAGTACTTC.

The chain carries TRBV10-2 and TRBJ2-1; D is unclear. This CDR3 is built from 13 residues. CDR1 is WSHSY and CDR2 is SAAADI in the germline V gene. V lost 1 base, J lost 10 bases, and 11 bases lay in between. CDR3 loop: CASSELKTYEQFF. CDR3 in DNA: TGCGCCAGCAGTGAGTTGAAAACTTACGAGCAGTTCTTC.

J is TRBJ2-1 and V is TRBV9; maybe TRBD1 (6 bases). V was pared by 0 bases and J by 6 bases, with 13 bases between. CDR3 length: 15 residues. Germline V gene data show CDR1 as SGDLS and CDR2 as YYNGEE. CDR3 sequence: CASSVGWGRGNEQFF. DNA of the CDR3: TGTGCCAGCAGCGTAGGGTGGGGGCGCGGCAATGAGCAGTTCTTC.

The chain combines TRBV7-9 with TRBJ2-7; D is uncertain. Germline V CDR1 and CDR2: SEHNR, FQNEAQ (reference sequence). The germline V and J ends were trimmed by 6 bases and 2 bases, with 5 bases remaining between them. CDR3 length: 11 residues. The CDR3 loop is CASRSTYEQYF. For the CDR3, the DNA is TGTGCCAGCAGATCCACCTACGAGCAGTACTTC.

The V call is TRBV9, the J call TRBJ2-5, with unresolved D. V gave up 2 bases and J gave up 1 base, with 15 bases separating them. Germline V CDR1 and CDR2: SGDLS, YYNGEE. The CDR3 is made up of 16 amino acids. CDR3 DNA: TGTGCCAGCAGCGTGGGTAGACTCCTGCTCCAAGAGACCCAGTACTTC. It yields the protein CASSVGRLLLQETQYF.

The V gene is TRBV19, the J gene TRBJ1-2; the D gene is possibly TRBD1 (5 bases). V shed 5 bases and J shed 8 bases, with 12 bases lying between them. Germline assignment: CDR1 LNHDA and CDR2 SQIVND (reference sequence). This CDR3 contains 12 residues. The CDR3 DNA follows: TGTGCCAGTAGTCCAGTGGGGCGAGGCTACACCTTC. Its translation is CASSPVGRGYTF.

CDR3 in amino acids: CASSQDWGEDTEAFF. CDR3 DNA sequence: TGCGCCAGCAGCCAAGATTGGGGCGAGGACACTGAAGCTTTCTTT. This chain links TRBV4-1 with TRBJ1-1; D is possibly TRBD1 (5 bases). This CDR3 spans 15 amino acids. V was clipped by 0 bases and J by 3 bases, with 11 bases between them. Germline CDR1 is MGHRA and CDR2 is YSYEKL.

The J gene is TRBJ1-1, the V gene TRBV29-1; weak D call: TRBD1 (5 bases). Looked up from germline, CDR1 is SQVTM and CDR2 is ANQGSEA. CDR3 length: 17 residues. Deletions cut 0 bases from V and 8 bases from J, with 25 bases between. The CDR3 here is CSVEDWGAAGLFVEAFF. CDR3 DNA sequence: TGCAGCGTTGAAGACTGGGGTGCCGCAGGGCTGTTCGTCGAAGCTTTCTTT.

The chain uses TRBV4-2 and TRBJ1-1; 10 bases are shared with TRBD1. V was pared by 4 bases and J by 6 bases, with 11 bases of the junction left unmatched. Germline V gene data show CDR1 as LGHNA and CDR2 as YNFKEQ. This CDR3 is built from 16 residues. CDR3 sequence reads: CASSLPARQGAPEAFF. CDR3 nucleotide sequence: TGTGCCAGCAGCCTCCCTGCTAGACAGGGGGCCCCTGAAGCTTTCTTT.

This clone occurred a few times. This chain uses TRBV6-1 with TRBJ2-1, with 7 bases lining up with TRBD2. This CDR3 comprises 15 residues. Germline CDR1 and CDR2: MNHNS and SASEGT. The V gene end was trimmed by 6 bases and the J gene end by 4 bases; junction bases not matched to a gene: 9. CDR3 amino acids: CASSLHGEGYNEQFF. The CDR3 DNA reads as TGTGCCAGCAGCCTACATGGGGAGGGATACAATGAGCAGTTCTTC.

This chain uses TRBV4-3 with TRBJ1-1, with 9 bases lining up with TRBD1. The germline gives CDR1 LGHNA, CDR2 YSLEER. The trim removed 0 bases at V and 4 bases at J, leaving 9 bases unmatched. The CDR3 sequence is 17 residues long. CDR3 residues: CASSQDLGTGSGTEAFF. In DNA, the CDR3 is TGCGCCAGCAGCCAAGATCTAGGGACAGGGAGTGGCACTGAAGCTTTCTTT.

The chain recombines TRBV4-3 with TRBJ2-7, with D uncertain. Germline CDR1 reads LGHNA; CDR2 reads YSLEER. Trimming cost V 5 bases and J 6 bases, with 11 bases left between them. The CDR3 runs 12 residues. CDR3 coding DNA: TGCGCCAGCAGCATGCGAAGTGGCGAGCAGTACTTC. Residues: CASSMRSGEQYF.